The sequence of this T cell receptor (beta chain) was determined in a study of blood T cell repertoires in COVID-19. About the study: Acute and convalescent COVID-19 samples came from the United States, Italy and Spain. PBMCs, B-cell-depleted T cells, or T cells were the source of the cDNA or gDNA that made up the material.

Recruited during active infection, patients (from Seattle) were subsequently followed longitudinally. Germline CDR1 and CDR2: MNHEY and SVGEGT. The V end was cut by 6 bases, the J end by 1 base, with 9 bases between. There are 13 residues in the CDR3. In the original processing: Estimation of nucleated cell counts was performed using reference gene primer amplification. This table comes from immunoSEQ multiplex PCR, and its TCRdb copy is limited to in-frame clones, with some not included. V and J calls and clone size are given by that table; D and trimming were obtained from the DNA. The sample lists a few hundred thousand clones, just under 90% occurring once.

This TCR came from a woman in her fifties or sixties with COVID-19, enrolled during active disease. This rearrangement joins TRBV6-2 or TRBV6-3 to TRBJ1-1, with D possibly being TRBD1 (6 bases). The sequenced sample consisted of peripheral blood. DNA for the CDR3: TGTGCCAGCAGCGACAGGCAGAACACTGAAGCTTTCTTT. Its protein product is CASSDRQNTEAFF.